This is a list of T cell receptor beta chains from one sample in a study of cytomegalovirus exposure and HLA in healthy donors. The table came from immunoSEQ multiplex PCR; TCRdb's copy has only in-frame clones and leaves some out. Here the sample spans around 69,000 clones, about 71% being singletons. The sample taken for sequencing was PBMCs. The receptors here all came from a woman in her 50s in good health and CMV-seropositive. Each CDR3 is given with its conserved first and last residue. Fields, in order: D gene, V gene, J gene, clone size, CDR3 DNA, CDR3 protein. The D gene is left open where the match is weak. Clone sizes are given selectively: once, few, many, or a class where the clone is expanded.

TRBD2	TRBV5-6	TRBJ2-4	.	TGTGCCAGCAGCTTGATGGAGGGACTAGCGGACATTCAGTACTTC	CASSLMEGLADIQYF
TRBD1	TRBV10-1	TRBJ1-6	.	TGCGCCAGCAGATACCGGGACAGGGGGAAGATTTCACCCCTCCACTTT	CASRYRDRGKISPLHF
.	TRBV7-9	TRBJ2-7	.	TGTGCCAGCAGCCCAAAGGACTCCGAGCAGTACTTC	CASSPKDSEQYF
.	TRBV27	TRBJ2-3	once	TGTGCCAGCAGTTTATGGTCAGGTGGGAGCACAGATACGCAGTATTTT	CASSLWSGGSTDTQYF
.	TRBV7-8	TRBJ1-6	.	TGTGCCAGCAGCTTTTACAGGGAAGGCAATTCACCCCTCCACTTT	CASSFYREGNSPLHF
.	TRBV14	TRBJ2-7	.	TGTGCCAGCAGCCGATCAACAGAGCCCTACGAGCAGTACTTC	CASSRSTEPYEQYF
.	TRBV27	TRBJ1-2	.	TGTGCCAGCACTCTCGGGGGAGGAGGTAACTATGGCTACACCTTC	CASTLGGGGNYGYTF
.	TRBV4-3	TRBJ2-2	many	TGCGCCAGCAGCCCCTCGAGCGAATTCGGGGAGCTGTTTTTT	CASSPSSEFGELFF
TRBD1	TRBV7-6	TRBJ2-7	once	TGTGCCAGCAGCCCCATAGAACGGACAGGGGGCAACGAGCAGTACTTC	CASSPIERTGGNEQYF
.	TRBV6-5	TRBJ1-1	once	TGTGCCAGCAGTTACCCCCGACGCGGGGGGCGTACTGAAGCTTTCTTT	CASSYPRRGGRTEAFF
.	TRBV9	TRBJ1-1	few	TGTGCCAGCAGCGCCCAGGACAGTGGCACTGAAGCTTTCTTT	CASSAQDSGTEAFF
.	TRBV7-9	TRBJ2-4	.	TGTGCCAGCAGCCCTAAGTCCCGACTCAAAAACATTCAGTACTTC	CASSPKSRLKNIQYF
.	TRBV28	TRBJ2-1	.	TGTGCCAGCAGGATTTACAGGGATGAGCAGTTCTTC	CASRIYRDEQFF
TRBD1	TRBV28	TRBJ1-2	.	TGTGCCAGCATCCTACAGGGGGCTAACTATGGCTACACCTTC	CASILQGANYGYTF
TRBD2	TRBV9	TRBJ2-5	.	TGTGCCAGCAGCTCCGGGACTAGCGGGGGGATACGACAAGAGACCCAGTACTTC	CASSSGTSGGIRQETQYF
.	TRBV27	TRBJ1-2	.	TGTGCCAGCAGTCGGCAGGGGCTAAACTATGGCTACACCTTC	CASSRQGLNYGYTF
TRBD2	TRBV29-1	TRBJ2-7	.	TGCAGCGTTATAGCGGGGGTTGCTACCTACGAGCAGTACTTC	CSVIAGVATYEQYF
.	TRBV6-4	TRBJ2-5	.	TGTGCCAGCAGTACAGGGTCCCCACAAGAGACCCAGTACTTC	CASSTGSPQETQYF
.	TRBV28	TRBJ1-1	.	TGTGCCAGCACCAAACACAACATGAACACTGAAGCTTTCTTT	CASTKHNMNTEAFF
TRBD1	TRBV5-4	TRBJ1-2	.	TGTGCCAGCAGCTTGGGTGGGACAGAAATTTTTGGCTACACCTTC	CASSLGGTEIFGYTF
.	TRBV11-2	TRBJ2-7	.	TGTGCCAGCGTATACAGGGCTCCCTACGAGCAGTACTTC	CASVYRAPYEQYF
.	TRBV19	TRBJ1-2	.	TGTGCCAGTAGTATAACGAGTGGTGGCTACACCTTC	CASSITSGGYTF
.	TRBV10-3	TRBJ1-4	.	TGTGCCATCAGTGAGATACAGGGCTCAGATGAAAAACTGTTTTTT	CAISEIQGSDEKLFF
.	TRBV18	TRBJ2-2	once	TGTGCCAGCTCACCACGCCGGGGCGGGGAGCTGTTTTTT	CASSPRRGGELFF
.	TRBV7-6	TRBJ1-6	.	TGTGCCAGCAGCTTAGTAGGCGGGACGGAGAATTCACCCCTCCACTTT	CASSLVGGTENSPLHF
TRBD1	TRBV9	TRBJ1-2	.	TGTGCCAGCAGCGTAGGGGACAGGGGGCAAGGCTATGGCTACACCTTC	CASSVGDRGQGYGYTF
.	TRBV7-8	TRBJ2-5	.	TGTGCCAGCAGCCCGTCCGTGGCGGTGACGAGTAGGGAGACCCAGTACTTC	CASSPSVAVTSRETQYF
TRBD1	TRBV30	TRBJ1-6	.	TGTGCCTGGAGTTCGACAGGGTTAGGTTCACCCCTCCACTTT	CAWSSTGLGSPLHF
TRBD1	TRBV9	TRBJ2-7	.	TGTGCCAGCAGCGAAATGGACAGGGAGTGGGAGCAGTACTTC	CASSEMDREWEQYF
TRBD1	TRBV7-2	TRBJ1-1	.	TGTGCCAGCAGCTTAGCGGGACAGGGGGCCACTGAAGCTTTCTTT	CASSLAGQGATEAFF
.	TRBV5-1	TRBJ2-3	.	TGCGCCAGCAGCTTGGGTGGGAGGTTTACAGATACGCAGTATTTT	CASSLGGRFTDTQYF
.	TRBV6-5	TRBJ2-7	.	TGTGCCAGCAGGTTCGATGAGCGGACCTTCTACGAGCAGTACTTC	CASRFDERTFYEQYF
.	TRBV4-3	TRBJ1-1	few	TGCGCCAGCAGCCTGGCAGGGGCGAACACTGAAGCTTTCTTT	CASSLAGANTEAFF
TRBD2	TRBV13	TRBJ2-1	.	TGTGCCAGCAGCTCCAAGATAGCGGGAGCTTACAATGAGCAGTTCTTC	CASSSKIAGAYNEQFF
TRBD1	TRBV11-2	TRBJ1-1	.	TGTGCCAGCAGCTTAGGACTACAGGGGGTCACTGAAGCTTTCTTT	CASSLGLQGVTEAFF
TRBD2	TRBV7-2	TRBJ2-1	.	TGTGCCAGCAGCTTAAACGGCGCTAGCGGAAACTACAATGAGCAGTTCTTC	CASSLNGASGNYNEQFF
TRBD2	TRBV2	TRBJ2-2	.	TGTGCCAGCAGTGAATCTAGCGGGAGGATCCCCGGGGAGCTGTTTTTT	CASSESSGRIPGELFF
.	TRBV29-1	TRBJ1-1	.	TGCAGCGTCGAGTCCCGGCGGAGCACTGAAGCTTTCTTT	CSVESRRSTEAFF
.	TRBV7-2	TRBJ2-2	.	TGTGCCAGCCGCGGGGTGAATATCGGGGAGCTGTTTTTT	CASRGVNIGELFF
TRBD1	TRBV27	TRBJ1-2	.	TGTGCCAGCAGTCGAAAAACAGGAGGGGGCGGTAGCTATGGCTACACCTTC	CASSRKTGGGGSYGYTF
.	TRBV5-4	TRBJ2-3	.	TGTGCCAGCAGCTTGGCTGGAGGGCCAGATACGCAGTATTTT	CASSLAGGPDTQYF
TRBD1	TRBV5-1	TRBJ1-5	.	TGCGCCAGCAGCTTGGGCGGGGGACAGGGTCGAAGTCAGCCCCAGCATTTT	CASSLGGGQGRSQPQHF